This record covers a single TCR beta chain. This sample stems from a study of T-cell reconstitution after alpha-beta-depleted transplantation in children. The germline gives CDR1 SGHRS, CDR2 YFSETQ. Trimming stripped 3 bases from V and 4 bases from J, with 8 bases between. This CDR3 spans 12 amino acids. Researchers prepared the TCRbeta library using unique molecular identifiers, the study reports. TCRdb reprocessed the PCR reads via MiXCR and lists one record per CDR3 protein. The profile shows hundreds of thousands of distinct CDR3 sequences, about 17% of them singletons. The rearrangement uses TRBV5-1 and TRBJ2-7; D ambiguous. The sequence came from a human donor who donated a stem cell graft to a child with acute lymphoblastic leukemia. Source: PBMCs from the stem cell graft donor, taken from the stem cell graft. The CDR3 nucleotides read TGCGCCAGCAGCTCCTTGGGGTACGAGCAGTACTTC. Its translation is CASSSLGYEQYF.